This TCR beta chain comes out of a study of T cells in Graves' hyperthyroidism and ophthalmopathy. Findings of the study overall: From stable hyperthyroidism, ophthalmopathy was separated by a 13 V-J model.

Amplification targeted TCR beta CDR3 regions from RNA transcripts. In the first-round RT-PCR of the TCR CDR3, the HTBI primer set was used. One entry per CDR3 protein, called by TCRdb with MiXCR from the multiplex PCR reads. This table has some 550,000 distinct CDR3 sequences, around 15% appearing once. A note on this clonotype: Its antigen is not known.

The V end was cut by 2 bases, the J end by 0 bases, with 11 bases between. This CDR3 region has 17 residues. CDR1 and CDR2 from the germline V gene are MDHEN and SYDVKM. Active moderate-to-severe ophthalmopathy, Clinical Activity Score at least 3, NOSPECS at least 4, under 3 months' duration. The sequencing sample was made of blood. The sequence was collected from a woman aged 40 to 49 with Graves' ophthalmopathy. This chain links TRBV28 with TRBJ2-6; no reliable D call. In DNA, the CDR3 is TGTGCCAGCAGTTTACCCACACCCAGCTCTGGGGCCAACGTCCTGACTTTC. It yields the protein CASSLPTPSSGANVLTF.